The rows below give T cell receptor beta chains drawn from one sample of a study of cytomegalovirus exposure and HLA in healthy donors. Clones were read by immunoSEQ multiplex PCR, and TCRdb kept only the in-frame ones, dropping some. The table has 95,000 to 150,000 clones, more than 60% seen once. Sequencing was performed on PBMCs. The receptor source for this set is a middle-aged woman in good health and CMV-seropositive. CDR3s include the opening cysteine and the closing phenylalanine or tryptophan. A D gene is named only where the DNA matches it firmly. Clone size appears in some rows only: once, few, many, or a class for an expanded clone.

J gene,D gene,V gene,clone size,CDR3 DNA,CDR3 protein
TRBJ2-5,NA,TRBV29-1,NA,TGCAGCGCAGGGGTGGGAGAGACCCAGTACTTC,CSAGVGETQYF
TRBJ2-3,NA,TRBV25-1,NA,TGTGCCAGCAGTTTTACAGGGACAGATACGCAGTATTTT,CASSFTGTDTQYF
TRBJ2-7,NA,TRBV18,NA,TGTGCCAGCTCACCACCCTTCGGAGCGGACTACGAGCAGTACTTC,CASSPPFGADYEQYF
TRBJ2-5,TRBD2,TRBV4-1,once,TGCGCCAGCAGCCAAGATAATAGCGGGAGGGCCTGGGGAGAGACCCAGTACTTC,CASSQDNSGRAWGETQYF
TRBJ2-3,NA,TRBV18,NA,TGTGCCAGCTCAGCCAAGGGGCGTCGGGGCACAGATACGCAGTATTTT,CASSAKGRRGTDTQYF
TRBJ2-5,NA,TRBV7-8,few,TGTGCCAGCAGCTCACAGGGTTTGGGAGAGACCCAGTACTTC,CASSSQGLGETQYF
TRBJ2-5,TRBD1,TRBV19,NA,TGTGCCAGTAGTGGACAGGGTCAAGAGACCCAGTACTTC,CASSGQGQETQYF
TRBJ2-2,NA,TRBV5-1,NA,TGCGCCAGCAGCTTCCAGTACACCGGGGAGCTGTTTTTT,CASSFQYTGELFF
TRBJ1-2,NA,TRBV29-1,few,TGCAGCGGGGAAAGGGGGTTTGACTACACCTTC,CSGERGFDYTF
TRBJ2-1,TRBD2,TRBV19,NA,TGTGCCAGTAGCCTAGCGGGAGCCAATGAGCAGTTCTTC,CASSLAGANEQFF
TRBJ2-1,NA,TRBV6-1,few,TGTGCCAGCAGTGAAGCGACAGGCACTGCTTGGAATGAGCAGTTCTTC,CASSEATGTAWNEQFF
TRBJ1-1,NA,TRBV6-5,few,TGTGCCAGCAGTTACAGGCATCCTTTCGGGGACACTGAAGCTTTCTTT,CASSYRHPFGDTEAFF
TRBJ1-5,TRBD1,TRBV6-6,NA,TGTGCCAGCAGTCCCGAGGGGGCTAGCAATCAGCCCCAGCATTTT,CASSPEGASNQPQHF
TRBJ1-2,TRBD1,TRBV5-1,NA,TGCGCCAGCAGCTCACTACTCCGGGACAGGGCCGGGGGGTATGATGGCTACACCTTC,CASSSLLRDRAGGYDGYTF
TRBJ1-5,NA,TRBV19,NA,TGTGCCAGTAGTATGGTAAGGGGGATTGGCAATCAGCCCCAGCATTTT,CASSMVRGIGNQPQHF
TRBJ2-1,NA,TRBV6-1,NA,TGTGCCAGCAGTCTCGCGGCAAGCTCCTACAATGAGCAGTTCTTC,CASSLAASSYNEQFF
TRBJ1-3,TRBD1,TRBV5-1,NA,TGCGCCAGCAGCCCTAGACAGGGGGCGACTGGAAACACCATATATTTT,CASSPRQGATGNTIYF
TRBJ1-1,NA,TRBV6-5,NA,TGTGCCAGCAGTTACTCGAGAGTGGGGGCGGGTGAAGCTTTCTTT,CASSYSRVGAGEAFF
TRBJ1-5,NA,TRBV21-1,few,TGTGCCAGCTACCGTAGGGGAACATCCGACAGAAGCAATCAGCCCCAGCATTTT,CASYRRGTSDRSNQPQHF
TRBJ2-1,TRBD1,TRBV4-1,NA,TGCGCCAGCAGCCAGGACGGGGATGGGCGAATCGACAGGGGGCCTGGCAATGAGCAGTTCTTC,CASSQDGDGRIDRGPGNEQFF
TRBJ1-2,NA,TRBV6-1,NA,TGTGCCAGCAGCGAAGCCGGGAATTACTATGGCTACACCTTC,CASSEAGNYYGYTF
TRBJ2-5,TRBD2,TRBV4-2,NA,TGTGCCAGCAGCCTATATAGCGGGAGAACTCAAGAGACCCAGTACTTC,CASSLYSGRTQETQYF
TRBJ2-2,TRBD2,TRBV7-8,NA,TGTGCCAGCAGCTATAGCGGGACTGGCGGGGAGCTGTTTTTT,CASSYSGTGGELFF
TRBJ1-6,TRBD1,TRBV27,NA,TGTGCCAGCAGTTGGACAGGTTCTTCACCCCTCCACTTT,CASSWTGSSPLHF
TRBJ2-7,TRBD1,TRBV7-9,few,TGTGCCAGCAGCTCCCAAGGACAGGGATTGAACGAGCAGTACTTC,CASSSQGQGLNEQYF
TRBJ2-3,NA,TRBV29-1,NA,TGCAGCGTTGAAGATCTCCGAGGGAGCGCAGATACGCAGTATTTT,CSVEDLRGSADTQYF
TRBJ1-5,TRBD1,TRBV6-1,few,TGTGCCAGCGGATGGGGACAGGGGCAGCATTTT,CASGWGQGQHF
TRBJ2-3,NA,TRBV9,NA,TGTGCCAGCAGCCCGGACAGCCGCCCAGATACGCAGTATTTT,CASSPDSRPDTQYF
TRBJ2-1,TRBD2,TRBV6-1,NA,TGTGCCAGCAGTGAAGAGGCGGGGGGGTTCTACAATGAGCAGTTCTTC,CASSEEAGGFYNEQFF
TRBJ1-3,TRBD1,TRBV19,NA,TGTGCCAGTAGGGAAACAGGGGTTCTTGGAAACACCATATATTTT,CASRETGVLGNTIYF
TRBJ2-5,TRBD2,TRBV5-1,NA,TGCGCCAGCAGCTTGCGGGGACTAGCGGACCAAGAGACCCAGTACTTC,CASSLRGLADQETQYF
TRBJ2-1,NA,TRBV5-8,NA,TGTGCCAGCAGCTTAGCCGATTACAATGAGCAGTTCTTC,CASSLADYNEQFF
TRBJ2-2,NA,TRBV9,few,TGTGCCAGCAGCGAACAGGGTTTACGCGGGGAGCTGTTTTTT,CASSEQGLRGELFF
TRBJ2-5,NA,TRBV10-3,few,TGTGCCATCAGTGAGTCGAAGGGGGGGCCATCGGAGACCCAGTACTTC,CAISESKGGPSETQYF
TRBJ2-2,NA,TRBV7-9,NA,TGTGCCAGCAGCCACTCGGGGGTTGGCGGGGAGCTGTTTTTT,CASSHSGVGGELFF
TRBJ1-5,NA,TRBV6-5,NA,TGTGCCAGCTCAGGGGGCAATCAGCCCCAGCATTTT,CASSGGNQPQHF
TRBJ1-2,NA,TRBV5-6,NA,TGTGCCAGCAGCTATCTGCAGGGAGGCTATGGCTACACCTTC,CASSYLQGGYGYTF
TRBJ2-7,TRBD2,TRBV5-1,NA,TGCGCCAGCAGCTCTGGACTAGCGGGAGGGCCCTCGTCCTACGAGCAGTACTTC,CASSSGLAGGPSSYEQYF
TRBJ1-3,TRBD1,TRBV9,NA,TGTGCCAGCAGCGCCACAGGGGGCTCTGGAAACACCATATATTTT,CASSATGGSGNTIYF
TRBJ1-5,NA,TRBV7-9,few,TGTGCCAGCAGCCCCGGACAGACTAATCAGCCCCAGCATTTT,CASSPGQTNQPQHF
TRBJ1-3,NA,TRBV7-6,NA,TGTGCCAGCAGTCGTGACGGAGACTCTGGAAACACCATATATTTT,CASSRDGDSGNTIYF
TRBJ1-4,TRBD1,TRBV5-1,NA,TGCGCCAGCAGCTTACAGGGGGGCGAAAAACTGTTTTTT,CASSLQGGEKLFF
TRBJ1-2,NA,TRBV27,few,TGTGCCAGCAGTCCCCTTCGGCAGGTGGACTATGGCTACACCTTC,CASSPLRQVDYGYTF
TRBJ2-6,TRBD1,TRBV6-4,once,TGTGCCAGCAGTGACGTGGGACAGGGTCCTGGGGCCAACGTCCTGACTTTC,CASSDVGQGPGANVLTF
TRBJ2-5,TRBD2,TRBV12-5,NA,TGTGCTAGTGGTTTGGTACTAACTAGCGGGGGGGCAGAGACCCAGTACTTC,CASGLVLTSGGAETQYF
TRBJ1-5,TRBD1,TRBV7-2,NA,TGTGCCAGCAGCTCACGGACAGGGGGGAGGCAGCCCCAGCATTTT,CASSSRTGGRQPQHF
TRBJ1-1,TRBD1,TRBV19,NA,TGTGCCAGTAGTGGGGACAGGGTGGCTTTCTTT,CASSGDRVAFF
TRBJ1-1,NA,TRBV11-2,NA,TGTGCCAGCAGCCCCTCGTCGGGGGGCGGGGAGAACACTGAAGCTTTCTTT,CASSPSSGGGENTEAFF
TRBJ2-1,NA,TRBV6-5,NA,TGTGCCAGCAGTTACTTTAGCGGCAATGAGCAGTTCTTC,CASSYFSGNEQFF
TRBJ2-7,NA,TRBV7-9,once,TGTGCCAGCAGCTCCCCGGGACACGACCTCTACGAGCAGTACTTC,CASSSPGHDLYEQYF
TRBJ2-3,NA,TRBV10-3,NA,TGTGCCATCAGAAGTACTAGTATCCTAGATACGCAGTATTTT,CAIRSTSILDTQYF
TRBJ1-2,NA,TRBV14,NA,TGTGCCAGCAGTCAAGGGTATGGCGGAAACTATGGCTACACCTTC,CASSQGYGGNYGYTF
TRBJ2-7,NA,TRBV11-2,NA,TGTGCCAGCAGAAGAGGGAGGGGGATATCGTGGGAGCAGTACTTC,CASRRGRGISWEQYF
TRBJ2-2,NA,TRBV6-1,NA,TGTGCCAGCACTCCCGGGACAAAGAACACCGGGGAGCTGTTTTTT,CASTPGTKNTGELFF
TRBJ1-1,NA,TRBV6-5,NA,TGTGCCAGCCGGGACATCTTTGAGCACACTGAAGCTTTCTTT,CASRDIFEHTEAFF
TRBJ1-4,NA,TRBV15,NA,TGTGCCACCAGCAGAGATCAGGGTGCAACTAATGAAAAACTGTTTTTT,CATSRDQGATNEKLFF
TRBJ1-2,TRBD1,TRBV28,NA,TGTGCCAGCAGTACTAGGGACAGGGGATCCGGCTATGGCTACACCTTC,CASSTRDRGSGYGYTF
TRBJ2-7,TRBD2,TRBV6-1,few,TGTGCCAGCAGTGAAAGCCAGGGAGGGGACGAGCAGTACTTC,CASSESQGGDEQYF
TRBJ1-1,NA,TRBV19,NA,TGTGCCAGTAGTTCCCTAGGGGCAGCGAACACTGAAGCTTTCTTT,CASSSLGAANTEAFF